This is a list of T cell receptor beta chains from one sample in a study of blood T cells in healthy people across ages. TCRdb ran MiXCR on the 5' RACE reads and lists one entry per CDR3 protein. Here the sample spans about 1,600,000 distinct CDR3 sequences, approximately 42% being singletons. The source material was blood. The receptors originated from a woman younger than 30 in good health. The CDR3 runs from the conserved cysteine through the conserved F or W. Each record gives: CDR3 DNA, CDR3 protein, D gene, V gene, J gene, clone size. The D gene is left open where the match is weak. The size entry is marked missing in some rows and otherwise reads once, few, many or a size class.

DNA: TGCAGTGCCAGGGACTCCGGGGGTTGGACCCAGTACTTC
CDR3: CSARDSGGWTQYF
D: .
V: TRBV20-1
J: TRBJ2-5
size: few

DNA: TGCAGTGCTACGGGACTAGCGGGGGTGAGCACAGATACGCAGTATTTT
CDR3: CSATGLAGVSTDTQYF
D: TRBD2
V: TRBV20-1
J: TRBJ2-3
size: .

DNA: TGTGCCAGCAGCCCCGGGTCGAACACTGAAGCTTTCTTT
CDR3: CASSPGSNTEAFF
D: .
V: TRBV18
J: TRBJ1-1
size: many

DNA: TGCGCCAGCAGCTTGTACGCCACAGAGACGCAGTATTTT
CDR3: CASSLYATETQYF
D: .
V: TRBV5-1
J: TRBJ2-3
size: .

DNA: TGCAGTGCTAGAGAGGAATTGGGGGCGGACTACGAGCAGTACTTC
CDR3: CSAREELGADYEQYF
D: .
V: TRBV20-1
J: TRBJ2-7
size: few

DNA: TGTGCCAGTAGTACATCCCTACCAGCGGGACGCTCCTACAATGAGCAGTTCTTC
CDR3: CASSTSLPAGRSYNEQFF
D: TRBD2
V: TRBV19
J: TRBJ2-1
size: once

DNA: TGTGCCAGCAGTTACGGGGTGGGGGATACGCAGTATTTT
CDR3: CASSYGVGDTQYF
D: .
V: TRBV6-5
J: TRBJ2-3
size: .

DNA: TGTGCCAGCAGCTTTGCTAGCGGGGCTCCCTACGAGCAGTACTTC
CDR3: CASSFASGAPYEQYF
D: TRBD2
V: TRBV7-2
J: TRBJ2-7
size: .

DNA: TGCAGCGTTGATTACTTCCAGGGCAACTATGGCTACACCTTC
CDR3: CSVDYFQGNYGYTF
D: .
V: TRBV29-1
J: TRBJ1-2
size: .

DNA: TGTGCCACCAGCAGAGAAGGGGGCGTTGGGCGACAGCCTCCATATACGCAGTATTTT
CDR3: CATSREGGVGRQPPYTQYF
D: TRBD1
V: TRBV15
J: TRBJ2-3
size: .

DNA: TGTGCCAGCAGTTTAAGTTGGGGAAACAATGAGCAGTTCTTC
CDR3: CASSLSWGNNEQFF
D: .
V: TRBV12-3/TRBV12-4
J: TRBJ2-1
size: .

DNA: TGTGCCAGCAGTTCCATGAGCGGGTATCGCTACGAGCAGTACTTC
CDR3: CASSSMSGYRYEQYF
D: .
V: TRBV27
J: TRBJ2-7
size: .

DNA: TGCAGTGCTAGAGGTGGACCAGCGGGCCTAGGCTCGGGCCAAGAGACCCAGTACTTC
CDR3: CSARGGPAGLGSGQETQYF
D: .
V: TRBV20-1
J: TRBJ2-5
size: .

DNA: TGTGCCAGCACTCTACTTGAGGCCGGGGTGCTGTTTTTT
CDR3: CASTLLEAGVLFF
D: .
V: TRBV12-3/TRBV12-4
J: TRBJ2-2
size: .

DNA: TGTGCCAGCCTTGGACAGGGTGGCGGTGAGCAGTACTTC
CDR3: CASLGQGGGEQYF
D: TRBD1
V: TRBV12-3/TRBV12-4
J: TRBJ2-5
size: .

DNA: TGCAGTGCTAGAGATCTGGGCAGGAAGGGCACTGAAGCTTTCTTT
CDR3: CSARDLGRKGTEAFF
D: .
V: TRBV20-1
J: TRBJ1-1
size: few

DNA: TGTGCCAGCAGTTACTCCCCTGCACAGAGTACGCAGTATTTT
CDR3: CASSYSPAQSTQYF
D: .
V: TRBV6-6
J: TRBJ2-3
size: .

DNA: TGCAGTGCTTCTCTGGGCCATGGCTACACCTTC
CDR3: CSASLGHGYTF
D: .
V: TRBV20-1
J: TRBJ1-2
size: .

DNA: TGTGCCAGCAGCGCCAGACAGGGGGCGTTTAGCAATGAGCAGTTCTTC
CDR3: CASSARQGAFSNEQFF
D: TRBD1
V: TRBV9
J: TRBJ2-1
size: few

DNA: TGTGCCATCAGAGACCGGGTCACGGAGCAGTACTTC
CDR3: CAIRDRVTEQYF
D: .
V: TRBV10-3
J: TRBJ2-7
size: few

DNA: TGTGCCAGCAGTTTTCGGGCAGGGGCCGCTGAAGCTTTCTTT
CDR3: CASSFRAGAAEAFF
D: .
V: TRBV27
J: TRBJ1-1
size: .

DNA: TGTGCCAGCGAGCCCCCCAGGAGCTCCTATAATTCACCCCTCCACTTT
CDR3: CASEPPRSSYNSPLHF
D: .
V: TRBV7-9
J: TRBJ1-6
size: .

DNA: TGTGCCAGCAACCCGCGGGGGTTGAGCACAGATACGCAGTATTTT
CDR3: CASNPRGLSTDTQYF
D: TRBD2
V: TRBV9
J: TRBJ2-3
size: .

DNA: TGTGCCAGCAGTGGACAGGTAAACTACGAGCAGTACTTC
CDR3: CASSGQVNYEQYF
D: .
V: TRBV6-1
J: TRBJ2-7
size: few

DNA: TGTGCCAGCAGTTTAAGAAGGGGCGAGCAGTACTTC
CDR3: CASSLRRGEQYF
D: .
V: TRBV12-3/TRBV12-4
J: TRBJ2-7
size: .

DNA: TGCAGCGTTGCGGACAGCCGGATCAATTCACCCCTCCACTTT
CDR3: CSVADSRINSPLHF
D: .
V: TRBV29-1
J: TRBJ1-6
size: .

DNA: TGTGCCAGCTCACCTGGGGTGAGGGACTACGAGCAGTACTTC
CDR3: CASSPGVRDYEQYF
D: .
V: TRBV18
J: TRBJ2-7
size: .

DNA: TGTGCCAGCTCACCAGGGGAGGCTGGGGCCAACGTCCTGACTTTC
CDR3: CASSPGEAGANVLTF
D: .
V: TRBV18
J: TRBJ2-6
size: few

DNA: TGTGCCAGCAGCCAAGATACCGGGGCCCGGACAGATACGCAGTATTTT
CDR3: CASSQDTGARTDTQYF
D: .
V: TRBV14
J: TRBJ2-3
size: .

DNA: TGTGCCAGCAGCTTTTACAGCACAGATACGCAGTATTTT
CDR3: CASSFYSTDTQYF
D: .
V: TRBV5-5
J: TRBJ2-3
size: many